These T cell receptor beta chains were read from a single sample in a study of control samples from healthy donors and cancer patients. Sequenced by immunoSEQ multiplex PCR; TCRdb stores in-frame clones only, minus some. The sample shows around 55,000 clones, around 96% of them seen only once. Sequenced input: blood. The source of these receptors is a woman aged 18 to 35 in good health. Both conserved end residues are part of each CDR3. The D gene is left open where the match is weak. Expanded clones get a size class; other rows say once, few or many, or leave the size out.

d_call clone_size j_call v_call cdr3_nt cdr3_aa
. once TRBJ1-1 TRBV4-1 TGCGCCAGCAGCTTTATGAACACTGAAGCTTTCTTT CASSFMNTEAFF
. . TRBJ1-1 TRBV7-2 TGTGCCAGCCAGCTGGGGGCTGGCGCTGAAGCTTTCTTT CASQLGAGAEAFF
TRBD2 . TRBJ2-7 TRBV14 TGTGCCAGCAGCCATGGGGGACTACCCTACGAGCAGTACTTC CASSHGGLPYEQYF
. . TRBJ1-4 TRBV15 TGTGCCACCAGTGTTTTGGGGAATGAAAAACTGTTTTTT CATSVLGNEKLFF
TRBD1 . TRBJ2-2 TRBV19 TGTGCCAGTAGGGACAGGACGAACACCGGGGAGCTGTTTTTT CASRDRTNTGELFF
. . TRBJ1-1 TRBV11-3 TGTGCCAGCAGCTTAGGCATTCCTTTCTTT CASSLGIPFF
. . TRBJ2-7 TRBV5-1 TGCGCCAGCGCCAGGTCCAACTTCTACGAGCAGTACTTC CASARSNFYEQYF
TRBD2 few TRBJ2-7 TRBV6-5 TGTGCCAGCCTACCACTAGCGGGGGAACGGGACGAGCAGTACTTC CASLPLAGERDEQYF
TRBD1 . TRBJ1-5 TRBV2 TGTGCCAGCAGGGGGGACAGGGGTGGGGAGCCCCAGCATTTT CASRGDRGGEPQHF
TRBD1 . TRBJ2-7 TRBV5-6 TGTGCCAGCAGCTTGCCCGGGACAGGGGGTCCCTACGAGCAGTACTTC CASSLPGTGGPYEQYF
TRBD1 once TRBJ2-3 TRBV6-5 TGTGCCAGTAAGGGGGCCCTCTCCACAGATACGCAGTATTTT CASKGALSTDTQYF
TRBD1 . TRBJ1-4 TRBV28 TGTGCCAGCAGGACAGGGTCGACTAATGAAAAACTGTTTTTT CASRTGSTNEKLFF
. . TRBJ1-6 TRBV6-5 TGTGCCAGCAGTTTTGGGACCGGGGCCCTAAATTCACCCCTCCACTTT CASSFGTGALNSPLHF
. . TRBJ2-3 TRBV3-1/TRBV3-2 TGTGCCAGCAGCCTGTACCCGGGACCCCGGGAAGATACGCAGTATTTT CASSLYPGPREDTQYF
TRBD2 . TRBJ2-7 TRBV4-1 TGCGCCAGCAGCCAGGGCCCTAGCGGGCCCTACGAGCAGTACTTC CASSQGPSGPYEQYF
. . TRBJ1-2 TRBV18 TGTGCCAGCTCACGGCCCGATCTTTATGGCTACACCTTC CASSRPDLYGYTF
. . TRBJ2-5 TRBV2 TGTGCCAGCAGTGAAAAGTCTGAGACCCAGTACTTC CASSEKSETQYF
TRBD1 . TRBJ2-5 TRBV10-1 TGCGCCAGCAGTTTGACAGGGGGGGGGCAAGAGACCCAGTACTTC CASSLTGGGQETQYF
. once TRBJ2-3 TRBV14 TGTGCCAGCAGCCCGCCACCGAGGGGAGCCCTCCCCGATACGCAGTATTTT CASSPPPRGALPDTQYF
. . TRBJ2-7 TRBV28 TGTGCCAGCAGTTTACAGGGAGACGAGCAGTACTTC CASSLQGDEQYF
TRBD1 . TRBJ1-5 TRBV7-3 TGTGCCAGCAGCCCAGGGGGCGTCGGGCAGCCCCAGCATTTT CASSPGGVGQPQHF
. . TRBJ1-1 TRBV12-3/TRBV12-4 TGTGCCAGCAGAGCAGGAGAATCTGGAGCTTTCTTT CASRAGESGAFF
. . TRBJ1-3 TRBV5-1 TGCGCCAGCAGCTTAGGAGGAGCTGGAAACACCATATATTTT CASSLGGAGNTIYF
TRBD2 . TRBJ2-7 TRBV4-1 TGCGCCAGCAGCCAAGCCGGGACTACCTCCTACGAGCAGTACTTC CASSQAGTTSYEQYF
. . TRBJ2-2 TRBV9 TGTGCCAGCAGCGTAGTGAGGTCAGGTGCCACCGGGGAGCTGTTTTTT CASSVVRSGATGELFF
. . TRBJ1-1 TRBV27 TGTGCCAGCATTAGGGTGGACGGTGAAGCTTTCTTT CASIRVDGEAFF
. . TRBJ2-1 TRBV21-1 TGTGCCAGCAGAGTTGCGCTAGCTACACCCGACAATGAGCAGTTCTTC CASRVALATPDNEQFF
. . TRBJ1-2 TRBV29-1 TGCAGCGTTGATATCCTAACAGACTATGGCTACACCTTC CSVDILTDYGYTF
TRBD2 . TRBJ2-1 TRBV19 TGTGCCAGTGGTCCTCTAAACCTAGCGGGGGGTTATAATGAGCAGTTCTTC CASGPLNLAGGYNEQFF
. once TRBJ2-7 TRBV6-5 TGTGCCAGCAGTTTGGGCCATTCGAGCTCCTACGAGCAGTACTTC CASSLGHSSSYEQYF
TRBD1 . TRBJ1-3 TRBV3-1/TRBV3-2 TGTGCCAGCAGCCAGCCACAGGGGCCTGGAAACACCATATATTTT CASSQPQGPGNTIYF
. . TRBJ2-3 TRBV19 TGTGCCAGTAGAGCAATCGCCACAGATACGCAGTATTTT CASRAIATDTQYF
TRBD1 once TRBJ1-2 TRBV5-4 TGTGCCAGCAGCTTGGTCGGACAGGCATATGGCTACACCTTC CASSLVGQAYGYTF
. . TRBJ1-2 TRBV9 TGTGCCAGCAGCGTAGGGTCTTCGGGGGCTGGCTACACCTTC CASSVGSSGAGYTF
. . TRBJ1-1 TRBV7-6 TGTGCCAGCACCCCCGGGACCCCTGGGAACACTGAAGCTTTCTTT CASTPGTPGNTEAFF
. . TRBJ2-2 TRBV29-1 TGCAGCGTTTCTAGGGTTAACACCGGGGAGCTGTTTTTT CSVSRVNTGELFF
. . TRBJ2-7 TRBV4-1 TGCGCCAGCAGCTCCTATAGCGGTAAAAATTTCTACGAGCAGTACTTC CASSSYSGKNFYEQYF
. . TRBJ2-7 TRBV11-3 TGTGCCAGCAGCTTAGCTGTGAACTACGAGCAGTACTTC CASSLAVNYEQYF
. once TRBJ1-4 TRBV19 TGTGCCAGTAGTATTCCAGGGACTTCTGGGGGACTGTTTTTT CASSIPGTSGGLFF
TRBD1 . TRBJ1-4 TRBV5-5 TGTGCCAGCAGCCCAGGGGGCACTAATGAAAAACTGTTTTTT CASSPGGTNEKLFF
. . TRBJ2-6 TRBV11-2 TGTGCCAGCAGCTTAAGGGGAGTTGGGGCCAACGTCCTGACTTTC CASSLRGVGANVLTF
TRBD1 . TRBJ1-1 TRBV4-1 TGCGCCAGCAGCCAAGGGACAGGGTACCCTGAAGCTTTCTTT CASSQGTGYPEAFF
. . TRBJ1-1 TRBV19 TGTGCCAGCCAATTGGGAGGCTCTTCCCCTTTTTTCTTT CASQLGGSSPFFF
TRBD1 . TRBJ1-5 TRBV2 TGTGCCAGTTTACAGGGGAATAGCAATCAGCCCCAGCATTTT CASLQGNSNQPQHF
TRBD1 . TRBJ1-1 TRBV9 TGTGCCAGCAGCCCAGGACAGGGACTTGAAGCTTTCTTT CASSPGQGLEAFF
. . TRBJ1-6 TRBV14 TGTGCCAGCAGCCAAGGAGGGCAGGGGAGCCGTTCACCCCTCCACTTT CASSQGGQGSRSPLHF
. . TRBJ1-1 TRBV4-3 TGCGCCAGCAGCCAAGGCAACCAGGGGAGCGCTGAAGCTTTCTTT CASSQGNQGSAEAFF
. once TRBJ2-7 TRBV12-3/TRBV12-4 TGTGCCAGCAGTTTATCGGGGTACGAGCAGTACTTC CASSLSGYEQYF
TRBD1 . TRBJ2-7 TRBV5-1 TGCGCCAGCAGCCGGGACAGCACAGTGGGTGAGCAGTACTTC CASSRDSTVGEQYF
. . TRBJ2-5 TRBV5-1 TGCGCCAGCAGCTTAGGGGGTCGCGAGACCCAGTACTTC CASSLGGRETQYF
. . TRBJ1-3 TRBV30 TGTGCCTGGACCTCGACTTTCCCTGGAAACACCATATATTTT CAWTSTFPGNTIYF